This T cell receptor (beta chain) was recovered during a study of response to subunit inactivated influenza vaccine (dated by TCRdb to between 2018 and 2020). About the study as a whole: The study used deep quantitative T cell receptor repertoire profiling to track responses to a trivalent subunit inactivated influenza vaccine. Results and caveats for the whole study, not just this receptor: The authors proposed that each seasonal influenza vaccination may bring in only a limited number of new T cells.

The table lists this clonotype with a few counts. The clone's antigen remains unknown. Base qualities were left out, and no much larger clone turns up one base away. Library method: RT-PCR. Sequencing used an Illumina HiSeq 2500. TCRdb trimmed the raw reads at Q25, called clones with MiXCR and kept productive beta chains. Rows matching on CDR3 protein sequence are summarized as one entry with the most common DNA and genes. For this sample the table gives 650,000 to 700,000 distinct CDR3 sequences, of which 15% to 18% were detected only once. Together, the top ten hold 11% of the sample. The cysteine opens and the phenylalanine closes a CDR3 of 13 amino acids. Just the 39-base CDR3 DNA is kept, in frame starting at base 1. V was cut back by 8 bases and J by 4 bases, leaving a gap of 15 bases between them. CDR1 and CDR2 are drawn from the germline V gene (reference sequence): MNHEY, SMNVEV.

Rearrangement joined TRBV27 to TRBJ2-7, with TRBD1 tentatively as D gene (6 bases match). The sequenced sample was PBMCs from blood, obtained less than 13 days after vaccination. This receptor was taken from a man aged 50-59 years who received an inactivated influenza vaccine. Donor details come from another sample of the same person, matched by shared clones. CDR3 reads: CASAGQPVYEQYF. The nucleotides are TGTGCCAGCGCAGGACAGCCGGTATACGAGCAGTACTTC.